This T cell receptor beta chain stems from a study of T cell changes during pregnancy in multiple sclerosis (dated by TCRdb to 2018 to 2020). The study in broad terms: The study examined how the T cell repertoire changed over the course of pregnancy in women with multiple sclerosis.

Note on this clone: Its antigen is currently not known. Within one base of it there is no much larger clone, and no base qualities were kept.

Trimming removed 5 bases from V and 7 bases from J; the gene matches leave 7 bases unexplained. Inclusive of the bounding cysteine and phenylalanine, the CDR3 is 13 residues long. Kept here is only the CDR3 DNA, which spans 39 bases and is read in frame from base 1. From the germline V gene, CDR1 is MNHNS and CDR2 is SASEGT. Libraries were prepared through the immunoSEQ multiplex PCR assay. TCRdb took this table from immuneACCESS and kept in-frame rearrangements with V and J called. Such tables lack part of the clones; where checked against another copy, unresolved V genes explain under half of the gap, and the rest is unexplained. The sample table lists tens of thousands of clones, around 90% of them with a count of one. The ten largest account for approximately 0.41% of the sample.

This TCR was sampled from a female donor with multiple sclerosis, enrolled in a pregnancy study. The chain is assembled from TRBV6-1 and TRBJ1-1; TRBD1 agrees with 7 junctional bases. The sequenced sample was CD4+ T cells from peripheral blood mononuclear cells, obtained before pregnancy. The CDR3 loop reads CASSSDRAGEAFF. The DNA sequence reads TGTGCCAGCAGTAGTGACAGGGCGGGTGAAGCTTTCTTT.